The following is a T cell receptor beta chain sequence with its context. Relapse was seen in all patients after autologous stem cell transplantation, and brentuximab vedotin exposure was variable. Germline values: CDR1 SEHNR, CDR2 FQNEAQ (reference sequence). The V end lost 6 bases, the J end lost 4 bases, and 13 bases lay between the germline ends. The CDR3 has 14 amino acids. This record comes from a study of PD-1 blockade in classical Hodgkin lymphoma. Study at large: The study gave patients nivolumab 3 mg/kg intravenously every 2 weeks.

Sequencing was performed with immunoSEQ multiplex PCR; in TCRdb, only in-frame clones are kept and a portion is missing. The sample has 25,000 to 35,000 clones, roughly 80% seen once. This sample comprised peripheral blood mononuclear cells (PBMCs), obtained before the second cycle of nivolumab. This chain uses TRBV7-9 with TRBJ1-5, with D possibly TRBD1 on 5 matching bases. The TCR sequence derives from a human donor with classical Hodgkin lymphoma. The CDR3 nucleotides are TGTGCCAGCAGTCTAGGGGCGGGGAATCAGCCCCAGCATTTT. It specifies CASSLGAGNQPQHF.